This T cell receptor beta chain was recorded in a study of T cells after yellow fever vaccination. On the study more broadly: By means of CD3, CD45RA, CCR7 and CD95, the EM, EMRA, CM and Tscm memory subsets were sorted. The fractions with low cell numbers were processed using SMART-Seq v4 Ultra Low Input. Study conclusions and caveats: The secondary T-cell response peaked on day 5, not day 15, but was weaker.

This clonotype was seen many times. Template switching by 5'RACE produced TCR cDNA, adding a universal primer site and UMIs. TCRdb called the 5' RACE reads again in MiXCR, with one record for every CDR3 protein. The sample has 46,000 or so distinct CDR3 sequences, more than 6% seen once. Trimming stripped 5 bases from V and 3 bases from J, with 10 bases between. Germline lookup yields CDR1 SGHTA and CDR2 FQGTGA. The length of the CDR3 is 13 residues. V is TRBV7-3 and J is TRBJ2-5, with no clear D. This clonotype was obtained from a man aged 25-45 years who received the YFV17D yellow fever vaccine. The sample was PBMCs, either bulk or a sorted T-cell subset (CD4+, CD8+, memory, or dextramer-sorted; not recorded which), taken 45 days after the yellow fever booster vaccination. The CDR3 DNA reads TGTGCCAGCAGCAACGGACGGGAAGAGACCCAGTACTTC. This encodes CASSNGREETQYF.